Each of the 12 T cell receptor beta chains below was sequenced from the same sample in a study of blood T cell repertoires in COVID-19. The assay was immunoSEQ multiplex PCR, and TCRdb's table has in-frame clones only and misses some. The data hold 50,000 to 65,000 clones, with 65% to 85% observed a single time. The sequencing sample was made of peripheral blood. The receptors shown here come from a woman between 50 and 59 years old with active or convalescent COVID-19.

Turning to this clone: Other DNA sequences in the same sample also yield this CDR3. The rearrangement links TRBV5-1 to TRBJ2-1, with no clear D. Per the germline V gene, CDR1 is SGHRS and CDR2 is YFSETQ. The CDR3 has 15 residues. V gave up 2 bases and J gave up 0 bases, with 9 bases separating them. The CDR3 here is CASSFGGSSYNEQFF. CDR3 nucleotides: TGCGCCAGCAGCTTCGGCGGAAGCTCCTACAATGAGCAGTTCTTC. The full variable domain, in which reference TRBV5-1 and TRBJ2-1 provide the parts outside the CDR3, is KAGVTQTPRYLIKTRGQQVTLSCSPISGHRSVSWYQQTPGQGLQFLFEYFSETQRNKGNFPGRFSGRQFSNSRSEMNVSTLELGDSALYLCASSFGGSSYNEQFFGPGTRLTVL.

The CDR3 DNA follows: TGTGCCACCAGAAAGGAAGAGGTTTCCTACGAGCAGTACTTC. Residues: CATRKEEVSYEQYF. The rearrangement links TRBV15 to TRBJ2-7; no clear D. The CDR3 contains 14 residues. The V gene's germline CDR1 is LNHNV and CDR2 YYDKDF (reference sequence). Trimming pared 6 bases from V and 1 base from J, leaving 13 bases between.

The chain joins TRBV18 to TRBJ1-3; 7 bases match TRBD1. The ends lost 8 bases at V and 0 bases at J; junction bases unmatched: 7. Germline-derived CDR1 and CDR2 are KGHSH and LQKENI. This CDR3 is 15 amino acids long. CDR3 region: CASTPGGHSGNTIYF. Written as DNA, the CDR3 is TGTGCCAGCACGCCAGGGGGACACTCTGGAAACACCATATATTTT.

The chain employs TRBV2 and TRBJ1-6; D not certain. Trimming took off 3 bases at V and 0 bases at J, with 9 bases between the two ends. The CDR3 consists of 16 residues. Germline CDR1 reads SNHLY; CDR2 reads FYNNEI. CDR3 bases: TGTGCCAGCAGTGACGAGAGGAGCTCCTATAATTCACCCCTCCACTTT. Translation gives CASSDERSSYNSPLHF.

V is TRBV19 and J is TRBJ2-7; 8 positions agree with TRBD1. With V trimmed by 3 bases and J by 6 bases, 4 bases remained unmatched. CDR3 length: 13 residues. In germline, CDR1 is LNHDA, CDR2 SQIVND (reference sequence). The CDR3 loop is CASSMAGGSEQYF. The CDR3 DNA follows: TGTGCCAGTAGTATGGCAGGGGGCAGCGAGCAGTACTTC.

This clone was counted a single time. This chain links TRBV4-2 with TRBJ2-4, with 8 bases matching TRBD2. This CDR3 comprises 17 residues. Per germline, CDR1 LGHNA and CDR2 YNFKEQ. After removal of 0 bases from V and 1 base from J, the junction contained 5 bases not matched to a gene. CDR3 protein: CASSQDGSGSAKNIQYF. The CDR3 DNA reads TGTGCCAGCAGCCAAGATGGGAGCGGGAGCGCCAAAAACATTCAGTACTTC.

The sample holds a few counts of this clone. The chain carries TRBV10-3 and TRBJ2-1; possible D gene TRBD2, 6 bases. Germline V gene lookup returns CDR1 ENHRY and CDR2 SYGVKD. Between the trimmed V and J ends, which lost 5 bases and 7 bases, there was a span of 6 bases. The CDR3 has 11 amino acids. CDR3 protein: CAISSGNEQFF. The CDR3, as DNA: TGTGCCATCAGTAGCGGGAATGAGCAGTTCTTC.

This clone was seen at least ten times. The CDR3 is CASSLGLAGSQETQYF. DNA for the CDR3: TGCGCCAGCAGCCTAGGACTAGCGGGATCCCAAGAGACCCAGTACTTC. This sequence joins TRBV5-1 and TRBJ2-5; 12 positions agree with TRBD2. The CDR3 is 16 residues long. CDR1 is SGHRS and CDR2 is YFSETQ in the germline V gene. V was clipped by 4 bases and J by 1 base; unmatched bases: 5.

V gene TRBV3-1 (or the pseudogene TRBV3-2) combines with J gene TRBJ1-6; a weak D match, TRBD1 (5 bases). V was trimmed by 4 bases and J by 10 bases, leaving 11 bases between them. This CDR3 contains 13 residues. Per the germline V gene, CDR1 is LGHDT and CDR2 is YNNKEL (reference sequence). This chain's CDR3 is CASSPTVKSPLHF. CDR3 coding DNA: TGTGCCAGCAGCCCGACAGTAAAGTCACCCCTCCACTTT.

This clone was detected ten times or more. The chain employs TRBV2 and TRBJ1-2; the match to TRBD1 covers 7 bases. CDR3 size: 13 residues. CDR1 SNHLY and CDR2 FYNNEI come from the germline V gene. J gave up 4 bases and V 7 bases, and 6 bases lay outside the gene matches. CDR3 residues: CASTGQATYGYTF. The DNA of the CDR3 is TGTGCCAGCACTGGACAGGCGACCTATGGCTACACCTTC.

This chain joins TRBV6-2 or TRBV6-3 and TRBJ1-5, with unresolved D. V dropped 2 bases and J dropped 3 bases, with 17 bases sitting between them. CDR1 MNHEY and CDR2 SVGEGT come from the germline V gene. This CDR3 spans 17 amino acids. The CDR3 sequence: CASSYEIGGSPNQPQHF. CDR3 coding DNA: TGTGCCAGCAGTTACGAGATAGGAGGGAGCCCCAATCAGCCCCAGCATTTT.

The V call is TRBV5-1, the J call TRBJ2-1, with 13 bases matching TRBD2. Germline V gives CDR1 SGHRS, CDR2 YFSETQ. V shed 0 bases and J 0 bases; nucleotides not matched to a gene: 9. The CDR3 totals 20 residues. Here the CDR3 DNA reads TGCGCCAGCAGCTTGGCACCGGGGACTAGCGGGGCGGCCTCCTACAATGAGCAGTTCTTC. Protein sequence: CASSLAPGTSGAASYNEQFF.